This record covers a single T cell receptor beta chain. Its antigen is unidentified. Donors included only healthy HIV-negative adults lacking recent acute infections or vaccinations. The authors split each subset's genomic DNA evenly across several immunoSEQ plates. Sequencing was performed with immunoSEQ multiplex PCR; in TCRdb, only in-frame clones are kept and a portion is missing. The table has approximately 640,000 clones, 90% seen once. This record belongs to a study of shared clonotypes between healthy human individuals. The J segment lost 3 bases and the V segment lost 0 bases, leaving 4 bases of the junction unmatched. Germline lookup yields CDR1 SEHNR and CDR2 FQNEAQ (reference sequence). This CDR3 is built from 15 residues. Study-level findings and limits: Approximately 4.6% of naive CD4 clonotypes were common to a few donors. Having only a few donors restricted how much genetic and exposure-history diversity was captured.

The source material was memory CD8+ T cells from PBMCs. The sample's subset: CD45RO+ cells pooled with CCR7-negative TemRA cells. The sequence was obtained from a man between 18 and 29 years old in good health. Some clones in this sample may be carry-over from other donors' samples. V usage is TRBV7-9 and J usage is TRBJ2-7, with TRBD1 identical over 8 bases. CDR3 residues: CASSLAQGAVYEQYF. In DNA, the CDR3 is TGTGCCAGCAGCTTAGCGCAGGGGGCAGTCTACGAGCAGTACTTC.